A single sample gave rise to the 27 T cell receptor beta chains below, sequenced in a study of blood T cell repertoires in COVID-19. Repertoires were generated with immunoSEQ multiplex PCR, while TCRdb's copy carries only in-frame clones and drops some. The table records 40,000 to 50,000 clones, just over 85% of them present only once. The sample comprised peripheral blood. The receptors here all came from a woman older than 75 with acute or convalescent COVID-19.

This chain uses TRBV5-1 with TRBJ2-1; D might be TRBD1 (5 bases). CDR1 and CDR2 (germline): SGHRS, YFSETQ. This CDR3 is 14 amino acids long. The V and J ends lost 4 bases and 7 bases respectively, with 15 bases between them. The CDR3 protein is CASSPWGVGNEQFF. The CDR3 DNA follows: TGCGCCAGCAGCCCTTGGGGCGTAGGTAATGAGCAGTTCTTC.

The chain uses TRBV6-2 or TRBV6-3 and TRBJ2-3, with a possible D match to TRBD2 (6 bases). Germline V gene lookup returns CDR1 MNHEY and CDR2 SVGEGT. Trimming removed 0 bases from V and 2 bases from J, with 12 bases in between. There are 16 residues in the CDR3. The CDR3 region has the DNA TGTGCCAGCAGTTACTCGGAACGGGGGAACACAGATACGCAGTATTTT. This translates into CASSYSERGNTDTQYF.

The V call is TRBV5-1, the J call TRBJ2-1; tentatively, D is TRBD1 (6 bases). Germline V gene sequence: CDR1 SGHRS, CDR2 YFSETQ. Trimming removed 4 bases at V and 0 bases at J, with 11 bases between. There are 15 residues in the CDR3. The CDR3 DNA follows: TGCGCCAGCAGCCCTGGACAGAGCTCCTACAATGAGCAGTTCTTC. As protein: CASSPGQSSYNEQFF.

This rearrangement joins TRBV29-1 to TRBJ2-7; unclear D gene. Germline V gene data show CDR1 as SQVTM and CDR2 as ANQGSEA. The CDR3 contains 13 residues. The V and J ends lost 3 bases and 4 bases respectively, with 13 bases between them. The DNA for the CDR3 is TGCAGCGTTGATCGCCTAGAGAGTTACGAGCAGTACTTC. This codes for CSVDRLESYEQYF.

CDR3 bases: TGCGCCAGCATATCGTCCCCTATGGCGAACACCGGGGAGCTGTTTTTT. Translated, it gives CASISSPMANTGELFF. The gene calls are TRBV5-1 and TRBJ2-2, with unresolved D. Trimming stripped 6 bases from V and 0 bases from J, with 15 bases between. From germline, CDR1 is SGHRS and CDR2 YFSETQ. The CDR3 contains 16 residues.

The chain recombines TRBV19 with TRBJ1-1; tentative D call: TRBD1 (5 bases). Germline assignment: CDR1 LNHDA and CDR2 SQIVND (reference sequence). The CDR3 extends over 15 amino acids. Trimming left V 5 bases short and J 1 base short, with 14 bases between. The CDR3 reads CASSVTGTANTEAFF. CDR3 DNA: TGTGCCAGTAGTGTCACCGGGACTGCGAACACTGAAGCTTTCTTT.

This sequence joins TRBV20-1 and TRBJ2-3, with D perhaps TRBD2 (6 bases). The CDR3 totals 15 residues. V shed 3 bases and J shed 5 bases, with 18 bases lying between them. CDR1 is DFQATT, CDR2 SNEGSKA, per germline (reference sequence). CDR3 in amino acids: CSASIAANQGDTQYF. The CDR3 DNA reads TGCAGTGCTAGTATAGCGGCCAATCAGGGAGATACGCAGTATTTT.

The chain uses TRBV3-1 (or the pseudogene TRBV3-2) and TRBJ1-2; 10 nucleotides agree with TRBD1. Germline V gene data show CDR1 as LGHDT and CDR2 as YNNKEL (reference sequence). The CDR3 consists of 16 residues. The trim removed 4 bases at V and 2 bases at J, leaving 7 bases unmatched. The CDR3 DNA follows: TGTGCCAGCAGCCCCGACAGGGGGCTATCAAACTATGGCTACACCTTC. Residues: CASSPDRGLSNYGYTF.

This chain connects TRBV18 to TRBJ2-5; TRBD2 matches 7 bases. This CDR3 is built from 15 residues. The germline CDR1 and CDR2 sequences are KGHSH and LQKENI. V was pared by 1 base and J by 6 bases, with 8 bases of the junction left unmatched. The CDR3 reads CASSPLRGRVQTQYF. In DNA, the CDR3 is TGTGCCAGCTCACCACTCCGGGGGAGGGTACAGACCCAGTACTTC.

The chain links TRBV5-5 to TRBJ2-7; TRBD2 agrees at 8 bases. V was clipped by 2 bases and J by 0 bases; unmatched bases: 1. The CDR3 spans 14 residues. Germline-derived CDR1 and CDR2 are SGHKS and YYEKEE (reference sequence). The CDR3 DNA reads TGTGCCAGCAGCTTTAGCGGGGTCTCCTACGAGCAGTACTTC. It is translated as CASSFSGVSYEQYF.

This clone was seen only a few times. The J gene is TRBJ1-2, the V gene TRBV25-1; TRBD1 agrees at 7 bases. J lost 8 bases, V lost 3 bases, and 6 bases had no gene match. Per the germline V gene, CDR1 is MGHDK and CDR2 is SYGVNS. The CDR3 loop spans 13 amino acids. The CDR3: CASSDGTAGGYTF. The DNA of the CDR3 is TGTGCCAGCAGTGACGGGACAGCTGGGGGCTACACCTTC.

The chain couples TRBV19 to TRBJ1-2; tentatively, D is TRBD1 (6 bases). CDR3 size: 15 residues. Germline V CDR1 and CDR2: LNHDA, SQIVND (reference sequence). V lost 7 bases and J 3 bases, leaving 18 bases between the germline ends. The CDR3 loop is CASTPTRGGYYGYTF. The CDR3, as DNA: TGTGCCAGTACCCCGACCAGGGGCGGGTACTATGGCTACACCTTC.

The genes are TRBV19 and TRBJ1-4; 9 bases map to TRBD1. The germline CDR1 and CDR2 sequences are LNHDA and SQIVND (reference sequence). The V and J ends lost 3 bases and 8 bases, in that order; junction bases with no gene match: 10. The CDR3 has 16 residues. CDR3 amino acids: CASSIDRTGVGEKLFF. The CDR3 DNA follows: TGTGCCAGTAGTATTGACCGGACAGGGGTCGGAGAAAAACTGTTTTTT.

The V and J genes are TRBV11-2 and TRBJ1-4; 8 nucleotides match TRBD1. Germline-derived CDR1 and CDR2 are SGHAT and FQNNGV. Trimming removed 5 bases from V and 8 bases from J; junction bases left unmatched: 10. The CDR3 spans 15 residues. In DNA, the CDR3 is TGTGCCAGCAGCGCCGGGACAGGAAGAGGGGAAAAACTGTTTTTT. It yields the protein CASSAGTGRGEKLFF.

The chain couples TRBV9 to TRBJ1-5, with a possible D match to TRBD1 (6 bases). From germline, CDR1 is SGDLS and CDR2 YYNGEE. Trimming shortened V by 0 bases and J by 7 bases, and 14 bases separated the two germline ends. The CDR3 spans 15 residues. CDR3 DNA: TGTGCCAGCAGCGTAGATAACAGGGTAGGCCAGCCCCAGCATTTT. This codes for CASSVDNRVGQPQHF.

V usage is TRBV21-1 and J usage is TRBJ1-2; the DNA was not used to check the table's D call, TRBD1. TRBV21-1 is assigned pseudogene status. This CDR3 has 16 residues. The CDR3 bases are TGTGCCAGCAGCAAAGGAAAACAGGGGGTTAGGGATGGCTACACCTTC. Residues: CASSKGKQGVRDGYTF.

This clone was detected only a few times. This sequence joins TRBV6-5 and TRBJ1-5; D gene ambiguous. CDR3 length: 12 amino acids. With 7 bases removed from V and 3 bases from J, the gap between germline ends came to 7 bases. CDR1 and CDR2 (germline): MNHEY, SVGAGI. DNA for the CDR3: TGTGCCAGCACCCTTGTCAATCAGCCCCAGCATTTT. It is translated as CASTLVNQPQHF.

V is TRBV9 and J is TRBJ1-2, with a possible D match to TRBD1 (5 bases). V was trimmed by 4 bases and J by 9 bases, leaving 16 bases between them. CDR1 and CDR2 from the germline V gene are SGDLS and YYNGEE. The CDR3 runs to 13 residues. CDR3: CASSSGTVGRYTF. The CDR3 DNA reads as TGTGCCAGCAGCTCCGGGACTGTCGGACGCTACACCTTC.

Comment on this clone: Other DNA sequences from this sample encode an identical CDR3 as well. The chain recombines TRBV12-3 or TRBV12-4 with TRBJ1-1; TRBD1 is a possible D gene (6 bases). V shed 2 bases and J shed 5 bases, with 9 bases lying between them. The CDR3 has 13 amino acids. The CDR3 DNA is TGTGCCAGCAGTTTAAAAGGGGGAACTGAAGCTTTCTTT. It specifies CASSLKGGTEAFF.

This sequence joins TRBV14 and TRBJ2-1, with TRBD2 matching over 8 bases. The germline gives CDR1 SGHDN, CDR2 FVKESK. CDR3 length equals 15 residues. V shed 1 base, J shed 9 bases, and the junction held 8 bases outside the gene matches. The CDR3 is CASSQGRGGRFEQFF. CDR3 sequence (DNA): TGTGCCAGCAGCCAAGGACGGGGGGGCCGCTTTGAGCAGTTCTTC.

V and J are TRBV6-1 and TRBJ2-2; 8 bases match TRBD1. CDR3 size: 14 residues. V trimming: 6 bases; J trimming: 5 bases; junction bases outside the gene matches: 5. The germline gives CDR1 MNHNS, CDR2 SASEGT. The CDR3 spells CASRWDRHTGELFF. CDR3 nucleotides: TGTGCCAGCAGGTGGGACAGGCATACCGGGGAGCTGTTTTTT.

This clone was seen just once. The chain links TRBV11-3 to TRBJ2-2, with a weak D call TRBD1 (5 bases). This CDR3 comprises 15 residues. Trimming removed 0 bases from V and 7 bases from J, with 12 bases in between. Germline CDR1 and CDR2: SGHNT and YENEEA. CDR3 residues: CASSLDTGSDGELFF. The CDR3 nucleotides are TGTGCCAGCAGCTTAGACACAGGCTCCGACGGGGAGCTGTTTTTT. The full variable domain, its missing parts supplied by reference TRBV11-3 and TRBJ2-2, is EAGVVQSPRYKIIEKKQPVAFWCNPISGHNTLYWYLQNLGQGPELLIRYENEEAVDDSQLPKDRFSAERLKGVDSTLKIQPAELGDSAVYLCASSLDTGSDGELFFGEGSRLTVL.

V gene TRBV5-4 combines with J gene TRBJ2-2, with 11 bases fitting TRBD1. The germline CDR1 and CDR2 sequences are SGHNT and YYREEE (reference sequence). This CDR3 has 16 residues. Trimming took 4 bases from V and 7 from J; bases not matched to a gene: 9. CDR3 amino acids: CASSPLGTGGYGELFF. The CDR3 nucleotides read TGTGCCAGCAGCCCCCTCGGGACAGGGGGATACGGGGAGCTGTTTTTT.

CDR3 protein: CASSQEGGIEAFF. CDR3 sequence (DNA): TGTGCCAGCAGCCAAGAAGGGGGCATTGAAGCTTTCTTT. The chain uses TRBV4-2 and TRBJ1-1; 7 bases match TRBD1. The CDR3 has 13 amino acids. After removal of 0 bases from V and 7 bases from J, the junction contained 2 bases not matched to a gene. CDR1 is LGHNA, CDR2 YNFKEQ, per germline.

The chain is built from TRBV19 and TRBJ1-3; TRBD1 might be the D (6 bases). CDR3 length: 12 amino acids. V was pared by 9 bases and J by 7 bases, with 13 bases between. Germline-derived CDR1 and CDR2 are LNHDA and SQIVND (reference sequence). The CDR3 DNA is TGTGCCAGCGGACAGCAGCACAACACCATATATTTT. It yields the protein CASGQQHNTIYF.

This rearrangement joins TRBV2 to TRBJ2-2, with 9 bases aligning to TRBD2. The germline V gene encodes CDR1 SNHLY and CDR2 FYNNEI. V dropped 1 base and J dropped 6; count of bases not matched to a gene: 6. The CDR3 is made up of 16 amino acids. CDR3 amino acids: CASSEGRRGGSGELFF. CDR3 sequence (DNA): TGTGCCAGCAGTGAAGGAAGGCGGGGGGGCTCCGGGGAGCTGTTTTTT. Variable domain in full (rest from reference TRBV2 and TRBJ2-2): EPEVTQTPSHQVTQMGQEVILRCVPISNHLYFYWYRQILGQKVEFLVSFYNNEISEKSEIFDDQFSVERPDGSNFTLKIRSTKLEDSAMYFCASSEGRRGGSGELFFGEGSRLTVL.

The chain joins TRBV4-2 to TRBJ1-1; tentatively, D is TRBD1 (5 bases). The V gene lost 5 bases and the J gene lost 6 bases, with 22 bases spanning the gap. CDR3 size: 16 residues. The germline gives CDR1 LGHNA, CDR2 YNFKEQ. CDR3 protein: CASSSRTSGVIAEAFF. Written as DNA, the CDR3 is TGTGCCAGCAGCTCTCGGACCTCGGGGGTTATCGCTGAAGCTTTCTTT.